The source of this TCR beta chain is a study of cytomegalovirus exposure and HLA in healthy donors (TCRdb year 2017). At the level of the whole study: An earlier analysis of several hundred of the donors reported approximately 300 Gb of sequence data and some 120 million unique TCR beta sequences from approximately 180 million T cells. About 300 gigabases of sequencing data and roughly 90 million unique TCR sequences were included in an early release covering about 700 HLA-typed donors. The genetic ancestry cluster associated with self-reported Caucasian donors included 81% of the roughly 400 genotyped donors. The study aimed to test whether cataloging public T cell receptors could reveal signatures of past pathogen exposure. The study used immunosequencing to profile the T cell repertoires of about 670 subjects and linked those repertoires to cytomegalovirus serostatus. Besides the first cohort of approximately 710 subjects, a separate validation cohort made up of about 120 different subjects was used. To predict cytomegalovirus infection status, the study combined high-throughput TCR immunosequencing, statistical association of individual TCRs with disease status, and machine learning. To study patterns of TCR occurrence, a later analysis re-analyzed previously published TCR beta repertoires from around 670 donors and added high-resolution HLA genotyping. Rather than drawing on any new phenotypic data, the later analysis identified candidate immune exposures from TCR beta sequences and the way those sequences occurred across donors. To decide whether each TCR beta V gene segment behaved as functional or pseudogenic, an earlier analysis of fewer than 750 of the donors relied on high-throughput TCR beta sequencing. Donor age, sex, ethnicity and CMV serostatus were collected together with the repertoire data. A later genetic analysis used genome-wide SNP genotypes for about 55% of the 666 donors, treating that subset as a discovery cohort. All discovery cohort repertoires had been generated using a single sequencing platform. Class I and class II HLA loci were covered by the typing at four-digit resolution. The number of typed donors differed by locus: about 620-640 for A, B, C, DRB1 and DQB1; 500 to 550 for DQA1; 606 for DPA1; and roughly 490 for DPB1. A few DR-DQ haplotypes were treated as single units for association and clustering because of strong linkage in the cohort. Among 350 to 400 genotyped donors of the cohort, an average of 235,054 unique TCR beta nucleotide sequences were sequenced per donor, approximately 20% of them non-productive. Overall study results and their limits: A later analysis associated about 16,000 TCR beta sequences with specific HLA alleles at a false discovery rate of 0.05. Several of the top co-occurrence clusters appeared to be linked to parvovirus B19, influenza, CMV and Epstein-Barr virus, according to a later analysis. Most CMV-associated TCR beta chains appeared to be HLA-restricted in a later analysis, and the HLA associations seemed to be driven largely by CMV exposure. While some public TCRs were present in many individuals, most TCR sequences turned up only very rarely across donors. A further reported finding was that TCR beta sequences accurately predicted the HLA-A and HLA-B alleles for most subjects in the first cohort. Because some donors lacked HLA typing at each locus, the association tests relied only on the typed subset. The authors suggested that the approach could potentially be generalized to other disease states and immunological phenotypes. The sequencing pipeline was judged likely to have produced a cluster of highly shared sequence variants as a technical artifact. Broadly in line with IMGT annotations, most TCR beta V segments showed up in productive rearrangements about 90% or about 30% of the time in an earlier analysis of about 500 of the donors. In a later analysis, HLA-associated TCR beta chains were found to be more clonally expanded and to have lower generation probabilities than equally common non-associated chains. When HLA alleles, especially DR and DQ, strongly co-occurred, attributing TCR associations to individual alleles was difficult. Correlated functional status among segregating V segments might reflect linkage disequilibrium, but an unknown experimental factor could not be ruled out. In vitro tests confirmed that three of the cytomegalovirus-associated TCR beta chains recognize cytomegalovirus antigens. Only TCR beta chains were sequenced in this cohort, and the absence of alpha or paired-chain data limited detectable features. According to a later genetic analysis, donors in an Asian-associated ancestry cluster had fewer N-insertions in productive TCRs than the roughly 660-donor mean. The classifier was reported to diagnose cytomegalovirus status with high specificity and sensitivity in both the original and validation cohorts. Roughly uniform sequencing depth across donors was assumed in presence/absence analyses, although this assumption may not hold. Some IMGT-functional V segments, including TRBV6-2 and TRBV6-3, could not be distinguished by the 87-base-pair reads and were therefore excluded. CMV serostatus was the only immune exposure information available for the cohort. A later genetic analysis associated a missense DCLRE1C variant with V-gene and J-gene trimming of TCR beta chains, and an independent cohort replicated the association. The study listed over 150 TCR beta chains as associated with cytomegalovirus. Fewer than 20 rarely observed V segments, including chromosome 9 orphons, were excluded from the earlier analysis of about 600 of the donors because counts were too low. In a later analysis, TCR association rates were found to vary across HLA loci, with the most associated TCRs seen for DRB1 alleles and the fewest for HLA-C alleles.

Libraries were made using the immunoSEQ multiplex PCR assay. For the multiplex PCR, a mixture combining 60 forward primers for TCR Vbeta segments and 13 reverse primers for TCR Jbeta segments was used. Amplification of the CDR3 region of rearranged TCR beta genes was performed with a multiplex PCR assay on genomic DNA. The Illumina HiSeq System was used to sequence the amplified TCR beta libraries as 87-base-pair reads. The study's processing was this. Across the 600 to 700 repertoires, a later analysis counted 75 million to 90 million unique TCR beta chains, approximately 10 million of which were shared by at least two donors. Raw reads were error-corrected and collapsed into unique sequences with a nearest-neighbor algorithm that merged closely related sequences to remove PCR and sequencing errors. Alignment of CDR3 sequences to IMGT reference sequences was used to assign V, D and J gene segments. Each retained sequence needed at least a six-nucleotide match to both a V gene segment and a J gene segment. Rearrangements were called productive when the CDR3 lacked stop codons and stayed in frame with V and J; all others were non-productive. Following IMGT convention, CDR3 was defined as the stretch from the second conserved V-encoded cysteine to the conserved J-encoded phenylalanine. Sequences without an unambiguous match to a single V gene segment were excluded from the earlier analysis of about 630 of the donors. In an earlier analysis of around 590 of the donors, a V segment was called functional when productive rearrangements were above 56.7%, and segregating when the standard deviation between donors exceeded 5%. A statistical classification framework was built for diagnosing cytomegalovirus status from the catalog of TCR beta chain sequences. V and J gene assignment, in a later analysis, came from comparing TCR nucleotide sequences with IMGT/GENE-DB human TR gene sequences. In a later analysis, CDR3 sequences and most-parsimonious VDJ recombination scenarios were assigned using the TCRdist pipeline. In a later analysis, each TCR beta chain was defined by its CDR3 amino acid sequence together with its V-gene family, and reads lacking a unique V-gene family were excluded. To address suspected cross-contamination and a sequencing artifact, a later analysis removed around 600 highly shared, low-generation-probability nucleotide sequences. In a later analysis, a clonal expansion index for each public chain was calculated from normalized within-repertoire ranks of inferred template counts. Generation probabilities in a later analysis came from a VDJ recombination model fitted to out-of-frame rearrangements, and those results were checked against IGoR. A later analysis scored TCR-TCR, TCR-HLA and TCR-CMV co-occurrence with hypergeometric tests, applying a repertoire-size bias correction to TCR pairs. In a later analysis, false discovery rates were estimated by permuting HLA or CMV assignments 20 times. In a later analysis, co-occurring TCRs were grouped with DBSCAN, and TCRdist sequence similarity was added when clustering was performed within HLA-allele-positive subsets. Repertoires with fewer than 30,000 or more than 120,000 public chains, plus five repertoires with anomalous nucleotide sharing, were excluded from co-occurrence clustering. TCRdb stores this immuneACCESS table with in-frame sequences only. Part of the clones is absent; in the studies checked, under half of the shortfall reflects unresolved V genes, and no reason is known for the rest. V, J and clone size were drawn from that table, and D and trimming were deduced from the DNA. This sample gives approximately 190,000 clones in total; 75% to 90% of them show up just once. The top ten constitute about 2.6% of the sample.

As for this clone: Its antigen is unknown. Per-base qualities were not stored, and no clone one base away is much larger.

CDR1 and CDR2, looked up from the germline V gene, are MGHRA and YSYEKL. V ends up 1 base short and J 2 bases short, with an unmatched junction base count of 1. The CDR3 contains 14 residues, cysteine and phenylalanine counted. Left in the record is the CDR3 DNA by itself, 42 bases read in frame from the first base. In total, 600 or so healthy bone marrow donors made up the cohort. All cohort members were sampled while nominally healthy, although unrecorded immune exposures were likely present. The donor was CMV seropositive and was included in the group of some 290 seropositive cohort members. Each donor provided a peripheral blood sample, and peripheral blood mononuclear cells were used for TCR beta sequencing. Genomic DNA extraction from the blood cell samples was performed with the Qiagen DNeasy Blood Extraction Kit.

The sequence was collected from a woman in her fifties or sixties in good health and CMV-seropositive. The chain uses TRBV4-1 and TRBJ2-7; 8 bases in between match TRBD1. The sample consisted of PBMCs. The CDR3 reads as follows: CASSQVTGAYEQYF. DNA sequence: TGCGCCAGCAGCCAAGTGACAGGGGCCTACGAGCAGTACTTC.